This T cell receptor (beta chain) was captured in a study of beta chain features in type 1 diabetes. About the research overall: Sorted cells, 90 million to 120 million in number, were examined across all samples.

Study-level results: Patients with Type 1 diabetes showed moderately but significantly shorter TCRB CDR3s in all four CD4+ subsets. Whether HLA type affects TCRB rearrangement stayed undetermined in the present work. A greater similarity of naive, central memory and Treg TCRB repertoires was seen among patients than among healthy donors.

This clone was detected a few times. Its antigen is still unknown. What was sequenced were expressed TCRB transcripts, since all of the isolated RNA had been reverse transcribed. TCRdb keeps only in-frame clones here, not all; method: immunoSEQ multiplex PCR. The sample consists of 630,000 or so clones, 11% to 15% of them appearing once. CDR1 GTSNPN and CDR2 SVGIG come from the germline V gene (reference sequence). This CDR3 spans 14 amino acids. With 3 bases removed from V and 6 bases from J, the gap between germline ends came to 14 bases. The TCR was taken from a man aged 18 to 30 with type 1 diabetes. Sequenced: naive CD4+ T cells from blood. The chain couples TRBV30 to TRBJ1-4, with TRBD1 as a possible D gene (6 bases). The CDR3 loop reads CAWRQAGGDEKLFF. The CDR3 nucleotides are TGTGCCTGGAGACAGGCGGGGGGCGATGAAAAACTGTTTTTT.